The 23 T cell receptor beta chains below come from one sample, sequenced in a study of blood T cell repertoires in COVID-19 (dated by TCRdb to 2019 to 2021). To prepare the library, the immunoSEQ multiplex PCR assay was applied. Not all clones reach the TCRdb copy of this immuneACCESS table, which keeps in-frame sequences only. Checked studies attribute under half of the gap to unresolved V genes and leave the rest unexplained. For this sample the table gives approximately 470,000 clones, of which 80% to 90% were detected only once. Of the sample, roughly 3.1% falls within the top ten clones. Sequenced sample: peripheral blood. All receptors derive from a human donor in a cohort sampled during active COVID-19.

The chain couples TRBV3-1 (or the pseudogene TRBV3-2) to TRBJ2-3; 9 nucleotides align to TRBD2. V trimming: 0 bases; J trimming: 4 bases; junction bases outside the gene matches: 8. Looked up from germline, CDR1 is LGHDT and CDR2 is YNNKEL (reference sequence). The CDR3 totals 17 residues. Written as DNA, the CDR3 is TGTGCCAGCAGCCAAGATAGGCTAGCGGGAATTGCAGATACGCAGTATTTT. Protein: CASSQDRLAGIADTQYF.

The V call is TRBV5-1, the J call TRBJ2-7; TRBD1 matches 8 bases. The CDR3 length is 15 residues. V shed 5 bases and J 5 bases; nucleotides not matched to a gene: 12. The germline CDR1 and CDR2 sequences are SGHRS and YFSETQ. CDR3 sequence reads: CASSLDRGVINEQYF. As DNA, the CDR3 is TGCGCCAGCAGTCTCGACAGGGGAGTCATCAACGAGCAGTACTTC.

This clone was observed a single time. For the CDR3, the DNA is TGTGCCACCAGCAGAGACTCAGCGGGAGGCTCCTACGAGCAGTACTTC. Amino acid sequence: CATSRDSAGGSYEQYF. The gene calls are TRBV15 and TRBJ2-7, with 9 bases that match TRBD2. This CDR3 contains 16 residues. The V segment lost 0 bases and the J segment 0 bases; nucleotides outside the gene matches: 3. Germline V CDR1 and CDR2: LNHNV, YYDKDF (reference sequence).

This clone has more than one count but fewer than ten. The J gene is TRBJ1-6, the V gene TRBV19; no clear D gene. Germline assignment: CDR1 LNHDA and CDR2 SQIVND (reference sequence). V lost 8 bases and J 5 bases, leaving 10 bases between the germline ends. The CDR3 has 13 residues. The CDR3 DNA reads as TGTGCCAGTCGAGGATGGGATAATTCACCCCTCCACTTT. Translated: CASRGWDNSPLHF.

To note about this clone: One junction end disagrees with the germline gene, perhaps due to a read error. The V and J genes are TRBV7-7 and TRBJ2-1; 10 positions agree with TRBD2. The CDR3 contains 15 residues. The V gene's germline CDR1 is SSHAT and CDR2 FNYEAQ (reference sequence). The CDR3 is CASSPSGSEYNEQFF. Here the CDR3 DNA reads TGTGCTAGCAGCCCTAGCGGGAGTGAATACAATGAGCAGTTCTTC.

This clone has just a few counts. V usage is TRBV23-1 and J usage is TRBJ1-1; perhaps TRBD1 as D (6 bases). TRBV23-1 is labeled an ORF, and its function is uncertain. The length of the CDR3 is 14 residues. The V and J ends lost 4 bases and 11 bases respectively, with 20 bases between them. CDR3 protein: CASSPRGTIQGAFF. CDR3 DNA sequence: TGCGCCAGCAGTCCACGAGGGACAATTCAGGGGGCTTTCTTT.

In DNA form, the CDR3 reads TGTGCCAGTAGTAGCCCGGGACTGTACTATGGCTACACCTTC. Its protein product is CASSSPGLYYGYTF. The chain couples TRBV19 to TRBJ1-2; TRBD1 is a possible D gene (5 bases). V lost 4 bases and J 3 bases, leaving 12 bases between the germline ends. Germline lookup yields CDR1 LNHDA and CDR2 SQIVND (reference sequence). The CDR3 length is 14 residues. The variable domain in full, completed from reference TRBV19 and TRBJ1-2, reads DGGITQSPKYLFRKEGQNVTLSCEQNLNHDAMYWYRQDPGQGLRLIYYSQIVNDFQKGDIAEGYSVSREKKESFPLTVTSAQKNPTAFYLCASSSPGLYYGYTFGSGTRLTVV.

In its sample, this clone was seen a few times. The rearrangement joins TRBV24-1 to TRBJ1-3; D is unclear. Trimming shortened V by 9 bases and J by 5 bases, and 7 bases separated the two germline ends. CDR3 length equals 11 residues. Germline loops: CDR1 KGHDR, CDR2 SFDVKD. This CDR3 is CATYDRNTIYF. The DNA of the CDR3 is TGTGCCACCTACGACAGAAACACCATATATTTT.

The genes are TRBV2 and TRBJ1-3; D gene unclear. V lost 4 bases and J 2 bases, leaving 3 bases between the germline ends. The CDR3 runs 12 residues. Per the germline V gene, CDR1 is SNHLY and CDR2 is FYNNEI. Here the CDR3 reads CASSVTGNTIYF. As DNA, the CDR3 is TGTGCCAGCAGTGTAACTGGAAACACCATATATTTT.

The genes are TRBV7-6 and TRBJ2-1; TRBD2 is a possible D gene (6 bases). The V end lost 2 bases, the J end lost 8 bases, and 22 bases lay between the germline ends. This CDR3 is built from 17 residues. Germline-derived CDR1 and CDR2 are SGHVS and FNYEAQ. CDR3 protein: CASSLNGPGLLGDEQFF. The DNA for the CDR3 is TGTGCCAGCAGCTTAAACGGCCCGGGACTTCTAGGTGATGAGCAGTTCTTC.

The chain joins TRBV19 to TRBJ2-2; D call uncertain. Germline V gene data show CDR1 as LNHDA and CDR2 as SQIVND (reference sequence). V lost 1 base to trimming and J lost 4 bases, with 7 bases between them. This CDR3 comprises 14 residues. The chain's CDR3 is CASSIGGVTGELFF. The CDR3 bases are TGTGCCAGTAGTATAGGCGGAGTCACCGGGGAGCTGTTTTTT.

This chain links TRBV19 with TRBJ1-5; D remains ambiguous. Germline V gene sequence: CDR1 LNHDA, CDR2 SQIVND (reference sequence). The CDR3 covers 15 residues. V was pared by 5 bases and J by 2 bases, with 13 bases between. CDR3 in DNA: TGTGCCAGTAGTGGCGGGAGGGAGGGCAATCAGCCCCAGCATTTT. It encodes CASSGGREGNQPQHF.

The CDR3 spells CASSLAGRENYGYTF. Here the CDR3 DNA reads TGCGCCAGCAGCTTGGCCGGCAGGGAAAACTATGGCTACACCTTC. V gene TRBV5-1 combines with J gene TRBJ1-2; tentatively, D is TRBD1 (5 bases). Trimming stripped 0 bases from V and 2 bases from J, with 11 bases between. Germline lookup yields CDR1 SGHRS and CDR2 YFSETQ. CDR3 length: 15 amino acids.

V is TRBV21-1 and J is TRBJ1-1. TRBV21-1 has pseudogene status. This CDR3 contains 15 residues. CDR3 bases: TGTGCCAGCAGCCCGGTGGGAGGGATGAACACTGAAGCTTTCTTT. The encoded protein is CASSPVGGMNTEAFF.

The rearrangement links TRBV20-1 to TRBJ2-2, with 15 bases identical to TRBD2. The CDR3 runs to 17 residues. Trimming cost V 3 bases and J 6 bases; bases outside gene matches: 8. CDR1 and CDR2 (germline): DFQATT, SNEGSKA (reference sequence). Written as DNA, the CDR3 is TGCAGTGCTAGTACCGGGACTAGCGGGAGGAGGTCCGGGGAGCTGTTTTTT. It is translated as CSASTGTSGRRSGELFF.

V is TRBV4-1 and J is TRBJ1-2; TRBD1 matches at 8 bases. The CDR3 totals 16 residues. V lost 1 base, J lost 7 bases, and 11 bases stayed unmatched. The germline gives CDR1 MGHRA, CDR2 YSYEKL. The CDR3: CASSQGRGQDFSGYTF. As DNA, the CDR3 is TGCGCCAGCAGCCAAGGACGGGGACAGGATTTCTCTGGCTACACCTTC.

The chain links TRBV4-1 to TRBJ2-7; 8 bases map to TRBD1. Unmatched junction bases numbered 3, after V lost 1 base and J lost 1 base. This CDR3 contains 15 residues. Germline-derived CDR1 and CDR2 are MGHRA and YSYEKL. CDR3 loop: CASSQGQGTSYEQYF. CDR3 bases: TGCGCCAGCAGCCAAGGACAGGGGACTTCCTACGAGCAGTACTTC.

The CDR3 DNA is TGCGCCAGCAGCGCCGGGACTAGCGGGAGAGAGACCCAGTACTTC. Its protein is CASSAGTSGRETQYF. J is TRBJ2-5 and V is TRBV5-1; 14 nucleotides agree with TRBD2. The CDR3 sequence is 15 residues long. V lost 4 bases and J lost 4; bases outside the gene matches: 3. Per the germline V gene, CDR1 is SGHRS and CDR2 is YFSETQ.

The rearrangement links TRBV4-1 to TRBJ1-4; D uncertain. The CDR3 covers 14 residues. V gave up 2 bases and J gave up 7 bases, with 11 bases separating them. CDR1 MGHRA and CDR2 YSYEKL come from the germline V gene. The CDR3 loop is CASSQPFIGEKLFF. The CDR3 nucleotides read TGCGCCAGCAGCCAACCCTTCATCGGTGAAAAACTGTTTTTT.

This chain links TRBV2 with TRBJ2-3; D might be TRBD2 (6 bases). Germline V gene sequence: CDR1 SNHLY, CDR2 FYNNEI. Trimming took 7 bases from V and 4 from J, leaving 18 bases between them. This CDR3 has 15 residues. As DNA, the CDR3 is TGTGCCAGCACCGGTTTTACGGGACTCGCAGATACGCAGTATTTT. The encoded protein is CASTGFTGLADTQYF.

This clone was observed a few times. J is TRBJ1-1 and V is TRBV5-6; D not certain. V gave up 0 bases and J gave up 1 base, with 7 bases separating them. The CDR3 loop spans 14 amino acids. Germline values: CDR1 SGHDT, CDR2 YYEEEE. CDR3 DNA: TGTGCCAGCAGCTTGGGTAGGAGGAACACTGAAGCTTTCTTT. Translation: CASSLGRRNTEAFF.

This sequence joins TRBV5-1 and TRBJ2-7; 9 nucleotides match TRBD1. Unmatched junction bases numbered 12, after V lost 6 bases and J lost 5 bases. From germline, CDR1 is SGHRS and CDR2 YFSETQ. The CDR3 length is 15 residues. The CDR3 protein is CASNLLRTGVDEQYF. The CDR3 nucleotides read TGCGCCAGCAACCTTTTGAGGACAGGGGTTGACGAGCAGTACTTC. Full variable domain (rest looked up from reference TRBV5-1 and TRBJ2-7): KAGVTQTPRYLIKTRGQQVTLSCSPISGHRSVSWYQQTPGQGLQFLFEYFSETQRNKGNFPGRFSGRQFSNSRSEMNVSTLELGDSALYLCASNLLRTGVDEQYFGPGTRLTVT.

This clone was found a few times. The rearrangement links TRBV7-8 to TRBJ1-5, with 12 bases identical to TRBD1. This CDR3 has 16 residues. Germline V gene sequence: CDR1 SGHVS, CDR2 FQNEAQ. V was pared by 5 bases and J by 5 bases, with 7 bases of the junction left unmatched. The CDR3 protein is CASSPGGQGADQPQHF. CDR3 nucleotide sequence: TGTGCCAGCAGCCCAGGGGGACAGGGGGCGGATCAGCCCCAGCATTTT.